Below, 27 T cell receptor beta chains from the same sample are listed, as sequenced in a study of OX40 agonist ivuxolimab in advanced cancers. Sequencing used immunoSEQ multiplex PCR; TCRdb keeps in-frame clones, though not all of them. This sample has roughly 100,000 clones, with roughly 90% found just once. The material was CD4+ or CD8+ T cells sorted from blood, obtained in a trial of the OX40 agonist ivuxolimab. Every receptor here comes from an adult with an advanced solid tumor such as melanoma, head and neck, liver or kidney cancer.

This chain joins TRBV2 and TRBJ2-1, with TRBD1 as a possible D gene (5 bases). Germline lookup yields CDR1 SNHLY and CDR2 FYNNEI. The CDR3 contains 12 residues. Trimming pared 7 bases from V and 6 bases from J, leaving 10 bases between. DNA for the CDR3: TGTGCCAGCAAATCAGGGCTCAATGAGCAGTTCTTC. Its protein product is CASKSGLNEQFF.

This chain links TRBV5-4 with TRBJ1-2; no clear D gene. CDR1 SGHNT and CDR2 YYREEE come from the germline V gene (reference sequence). V lost 8 bases to trimming and J lost 4 bases, with 3 bases between them. CDR3 length: 9 residues. The CDR3 loop is CASRYGYTF. CDR3 DNA: TGTGCCAGTCGCTATGGCTACACCTTC.

V usage is TRBV27 and J usage is TRBJ1-2; the match to TRBD1 covers 8 bases. The V segment lost 4 bases and the J segment 5 bases; nucleotides outside the gene matches: 9. Germline V gives CDR1 MNHEY, CDR2 SMNVEV (reference sequence). The CDR3 spans 15 residues. In nucleotides, the CDR3 is TGTGCCAGCAGTTCCTTCCAGGGGGCCCAGTATGGCTACACCTTC. Its protein product is CASSSFQGAQYGYTF.

The chain carries TRBV29-1 and TRBJ2-3; D is unclear. Trimming cost V 6 bases and J 5 bases, with 6 bases left between them. Germline loops: CDR1 SQVTM, CDR2 ANQGSEA. This CDR3 has 10 amino acids. CDR3 region: CSVKGDTQYF. The CDR3, as DNA: TGCAGCGTAAAGGGAGATACGCAGTATTTT.

The chain recombines TRBV9 with TRBJ2-1; 11 nucleotides line up with TRBD2. Germline CDR1 and CDR2: SGDLS and YYNGEE. V shed 6 bases, J shed 8 bases, and the junction held 7 bases outside the gene matches. The CDR3 runs 14 residues. This CDR3 is CASTLAGGFDEQFF. CDR3 coding DNA: TGTGCCAGCACATTAGCGGGGGGGTTTGATGAGCAGTTCTTC.

The chain links TRBV13 to TRBJ1-6; 9 nucleotides line up with TRBD1. Germline values: CDR1 PRHDT, CDR2 FYEKMQ (reference sequence). CDR3 size: 15 residues. V lost 3 bases, J lost 4 bases, and 1 base stayed unmatched. The CDR3 loop reads CASSLDRGYNSPLHF. The CDR3 DNA sequence: TGTGCCAGCAGCTTGGACAGGGGTTATAATTCACCCCTCCACTTT.

This chain connects TRBV27 to TRBJ2-5; D is perhaps TRBD1 or TRBD2 (5 bases each). This CDR3 spans 14 amino acids. V dropped 3 bases and J dropped 3 bases, with 11 bases sitting between them. The V gene's germline CDR1 is MNHEY and CDR2 SMNVEV (reference sequence). The CDR3 DNA reads TGTGCCAGCAGTTTCCTGGGACCTAAAGAGACCCAGTACTTC. Amino acids: CASSFLGPKETQYF.

The V call is TRBV27, the J call TRBJ1-5, with 8 bases lining up with TRBD1. Germline V lookup: CDR1 MNHEY, CDR2 SMNVEV (reference sequence). The CDR3 has 15 amino acids. Trimming at V came to 1 base and at J to 3 bases, leaving 2 bases not matched to a gene. CDR3 sequence: CASSLWGQANQPQHF. The DNA for the CDR3 is TGTGCCAGCAGTTTATGGGGACAGGCCAATCAGCCCCAGCATTTT.

The chain recombines TRBV29-1 with TRBJ1-5; D is possibly TRBD1 (5 bases). Germline V gene data show CDR1 as SQVTM and CDR2 as ANQGSEA. The length of the CDR3 is 14 residues. V lost 4 bases and J 6 bases, leaving 16 bases between the germline ends. CDR3 region: CSVGEGGAGQPQHF. In DNA form, the CDR3 reads TGCAGCGTTGGCGAGGGAGGGGCTGGTCAGCCCCAGCATTTT.

The DNA of the CDR3 is TGCGCCAGCAGTCAATCGGCGGACAGGGAAAGCAATCAGCCCCAGCATTTT. Residues: CASSQSADRESNQPQHF. J is TRBJ1-5 and V is TRBV23-1, with 8 nucleotides matching TRBD1. TRBV23-1 is assigned to the ORF class and has an uncertain function. CDR3 length: 17 residues. With V trimmed by 0 bases and J by 1 base, 5 bases remained unmatched.

This chain links TRBV5-4 with TRBJ2-1, with 8 bases identical to TRBD2. Germline CDR1 and CDR2: SGHNT and YYREEE (reference sequence). J gave up 4 bases and V 2 bases, and 5 bases lay outside the gene matches. The CDR3 has 15 residues. CDR3 residues: CASSLAGEGYNEQFF. The CDR3 nucleotides read TGTGCCAGCAGCTTAGCGGGAGAGGGTTACAATGAGCAGTTCTTC.

As to this clone: Germline and junction disagree at one end, which may indicate a read error. This sequence joins TRBV10-1 and TRBJ1-5; 8 bases are shared with TRBD1. The CDR3 is 15 amino acids. Germline V gives CDR1 WNHNN, CDR2 SYGVQD (reference sequence). The CDR3 DNA is TGCGCCAGCGGTGAAGTGGACAGGGACAATCAGCCCCAGCATTTT. Translation gives CASGEVDRDNQPQHF.

The genes are TRBV29-1 and TRBJ2-1, with D tentatively TRBD1 or TRBD2 (6 bases each). Trimming took off 2 bases at V and 6 bases at J, with 14 bases between the two ends. The germline V gene has CDR1 SQVTM and CDR2 ANQGSEA. The CDR3 extends over 14 amino acids. CDR3 in DNA: TGCAGCGTTGAACCAGCGGAGGGGGTCAATGAGCAGTTCTTC. Its translation is CSVEPAEGVNEQFF.

This chain uses TRBV27 with TRBJ2-5, with D tentatively TRBD2 (5 bases). This CDR3 has 12 residues. V lost 3 bases to trimming and J lost 4 bases, with 6 bases between them. Germline-derived CDR1 and CDR2 are MNHEY and SMNVEV (reference sequence). The DNA for the CDR3 is TGTGCCAGCAGTTTCCGGGGAGAGACCCAGTACTTC. It yields the protein CASSFRGETQYF.

This clone was observed a handful of times. The V and J genes are TRBV6-6 and TRBJ1-5; 7 bases align to TRBD1. The CDR3 covers 15 residues. Trimming cost V 6 bases and J 7 bases; bases outside gene matches: 12. CDR1 MNHNY and CDR2 SVGAGI come from the germline V gene (reference sequence). The CDR3 region has the DNA TGTGCCAGCAGAACCGGTCTCTCAGGGGGACAGCCCCAGCATTTT. Residues: CASRTGLSGGQPQHF.

This chain links TRBV19 with TRBJ1-3; the D is unclear. Germline CDR1 reads LNHDA; CDR2 reads SQIVND (reference sequence). V lost 6 bases and J lost 1, with 10 bases in between. CDR3 length equals 14 residues. In nucleotides, the CDR3 is TGTGCCAGTAGAGAGAAAAATTCTGGAAACACCATATATTTT. Protein: CASREKNSGNTIYF.

The chain employs TRBV14 and TRBJ2-5; D may be TRBD1 or TRBD2 (5 bases each). CDR3 length: 17 residues. From germline, CDR1 is SGHDN and CDR2 FVKESK. Deletions cut 1 base from V and 4 bases from J, with 19 bases between. In DNA form, the CDR3 reads TGTGCCAGCAGCCAAGTCACTAGGGCGATTACAGGAGAGACCCAGTACTTC. It translates to CASSQVTRAITGETQYF.

The rearrangement joins TRBV4-1 to TRBJ2-7, with D perhaps TRBD1 (5 bases). Germline V gene sequence: CDR1 MGHRA, CDR2 YSYEKL. V shed 1 base and J shed 0 bases, with 7 bases lying between them. The CDR3 runs 14 residues. The CDR3 DNA is TGCGCCAGCAGCCAAGGTGACAGCTCCTACGAGCAGTACTTC. Amino acids: CASSQGDSSYEQYF.

This chain connects TRBV7-6 to TRBJ1-1; 9 bases map to TRBD1. CDR3 size: 17 residues. Unmatched junction bases numbered 6, after V lost 0 bases and J lost 1 base. The germline CDR1 and CDR2 sequences are SGHVS and FNYEAQ. CDR3 protein: CASSLAGQGWGNTEAFF. The CDR3 nucleotides are TGTGCCAGCAGCTTAGCCGGACAGGGGTGGGGGAACACTGAAGCTTTCTTT.

The V gene is TRBV5-6, the J gene TRBJ2-7; D is possibly TRBD1 (6 bases). Trimming took 0 bases from V and 0 from J, leaving 19 bases between them. The germline V gene encodes CDR1 SGHDT and CDR2 YYEEEE. The length of the CDR3 is 18 residues. The chain's CDR3 is CASSLESRGTPSSYEQYF. In nucleotides, the CDR3 is TGTGCCAGCAGCTTGGAAAGCAGGGGTACCCCAAGCTCCTACGAGCAGTACTTC.

The chain joins TRBV5-6 to TRBJ2-5; D call uncertain. Germline V CDR1 and CDR2: SGHDT, YYEEEE. The ends were cut back, 3 bases at V and 4 bases at J, with 13 bases in the middle. The CDR3 sequence is 14 residues long. The chain's CDR3 is CASSWSQTLETQYF. The DNA for the CDR3 is TGTGCCAGCAGCTGGTCTCAGACCCTAGAGACCCAGTACTTC. The variable domain in full, completed from reference TRBV5-6 and TRBJ2-5, reads DAGVTQSPTHLIKTRGQQVTLRCSPKSGHDTVSWYQQALGQGPQFIFQYYEEEERQRGNFPDRFSGHQFPNYSSELNVNALLLGDSALYLCASSWSQTLETQYFGPGTRLLVL.

The J gene is TRBJ2-7, the V gene TRBV5-1, with D possibly called TRBD1 or TRBD2 (5 bases each). Germline CDR1 is SGHRS and CDR2 is YFSETQ. Between the trimmed V and J ends, which lost 0 bases and 0 bases, there was a span of 10 bases. The CDR3 spans 15 residues. The CDR3 here is CASSLAPGASYEQYF. The CDR3 nucleotides are TGCGCCAGCAGCTTGGCCCCCGGGGCCTCCTACGAGCAGTACTTC. The variable domain in full, with the rest retrieved from reference TRBV5-1 and TRBJ2-7, is KAGVTQTPRYLIKTRGQQVTLSCSPISGHRSVSWYQQTPGQGLQFLFEYFSETQRNKGNFPGRFSGRQFSNSRSEMNVSTLELGDSALYLCASSLAPGASYEQYFGPGTRLTVT.

This clone appeared once. The chain links TRBV2 to TRBJ2-1; a weak D match, TRBD1 (6 bases). The germline gives CDR1 SNHLY, CDR2 FYNNEI. This CDR3 is built from 16 residues. Between the trimmed V and J ends, which lost 7 bases and 2 bases, there was a span of 18 bases. In DNA form, the CDR3 reads TGTGCCAGCACTCCAAAAGGGGGACGTCCCTACAATGAGCAGTTCTTC. It specifies CASTPKGGRPYNEQFF.

The rearrangement uses TRBV28 and TRBJ2-7; 8 bases match TRBD1. The CDR3 consists of 15 residues. Germline assignment: CDR1 MDHEN and CDR2 SYDVKM. V trimming: 6 bases; J trimming: 2 bases; junction bases outside the gene matches: 9. The chain's CDR3 is CASSSYRGSPYEQYF. The CDR3 DNA sequence: TGTGCCAGCAGCTCGTACAGGGGGAGCCCCTACGAGCAGTACTTC.

To note about this clone: One junction end does not reproduce the germline sequence, and a read error may be involved. DNA of the CDR3: TGTGCCAGCAGTCCCAGGGTGTCTGGAAACGCCATGTATTTT. Its translation is CASSPRVSGNAMYF. This chain joins TRBV27 and TRBJ1-3; D possibly corresponds to TRBD1 (5 bases). The CDR3 is made up of 14 amino acids. Germline assignment: CDR1 MNHEY and CDR2 SMNVEV (reference sequence).

This rearrangement joins TRBV7-6 to TRBJ2-5; weak D call: TRBD2 (5 bases). CDR1 and CDR2 from the germline V gene are SGHVS and FNYEAQ. Trimming took off 1 base at V and 5 bases at J, with 11 bases between the two ends. The CDR3 runs 14 residues. The CDR3 DNA reads TGTGCCAGCAGCTTAGTGCTAGCCCGGGAGACCCAGTACTTC. It specifies CASSLVLARETQYF.

The chain joins TRBV4-1 to TRBJ2-7; a possible D gene is TRBD2 (6 bases). The CDR3 spans 18 residues. V lost 5 bases, J lost 0 bases, and 23 bases lay in between. CDR1 and CDR2 from the germline V gene are MGHRA and YSYEKL. CDR3 DNA sequence: TGCGCCAGCAGCTTACATCATGGAATCGGGAGTCCCTCCTACGAGCAGTACTTC. Amino acid sequence: CASSLHHGIGSPSYEQYF.